This TCR beta chain was sequenced for a study of blood T cell repertoires in COVID-19. For the study at large: The samples span acute and convalescent COVID-19 from the United States, Italy and Spain. T cells, B-cell-depleted T cells, or PBMCs provided the cDNA or gDNA that served as material.

CDR1 is LNHDA and CDR2 is SQIVND in the germline V gene (reference sequence). The CDR3 is 13 amino acids. With 7 bases clipped from V and 7 bases from J, the junction kept 7 bases outside the gene matches. In the source study's methods: Cell counts per sample came from amplifying reference gene primers. Profiled with immunoSEQ multiplex PCR; TCRdb holds only in-frame clones, not every one. V and J calls and clone size follow that table, whereas D and trimming were derived from the DNA. The sample yields about 330,000 clones, approximately 85% seen once. The sequence was obtained from a human donor in a cohort sampled during active COVID-19. V gene TRBV19 combines with J gene TRBJ1-2, with TRBD1 identical over 9 bases. The specimen was peripheral blood. For the CDR3, the DNA is TGTGCCAGTACCCTGGGACAGGGAGCTGGCTACACCTTC. It is translated as CASTLGQGAGYTF.